This TCR beta chain stems from a study of T cell repertoires in cytomegalovirus infection. About the study: Selection of CMV epitopes for the study included recently identified HLA-C-restricted and well-studied HLA-B-restricted ones. It was the public TCR beta signatures that indicated both CMV infection and matching HLA type.

TCRdb reprocessed the reads via MiXCR and lists one record per CDR3 protein. Of a few hundred thousand distinct CDR3 sequences listed, roughly 21% are singletons. This clonotype was observed a few times. The antigen is not known. General study points: Across the ex vivo response, the dominant clonotypes were HLA-C-restricted CMV-specific TCR beta clonotypes.

V shed 5 bases, J shed 2 bases, and the junction held 5 bases outside the gene matches. Germline CDR1 SGHTA, CDR2 FQGNSA. The CDR3 consists of 15 residues. J is TRBJ2-1 and V is TRBV7-2, with 8 bases aligning to TRBD2. The sequence was collected from a human donor in good health (CMV status not recorded). Some clones in this sample may be carry-over from other donors' samples. The sequences come from cultured PBMCs, collected from culture after CMV antigen stimulation. The CDR3 sequence: CASSPPGGPYNEQFF. The CDR3 DNA follows: TGTGCCAGCAGCCCACCGGGAGGGCCCTACAATGAGCAGTTCTTC.